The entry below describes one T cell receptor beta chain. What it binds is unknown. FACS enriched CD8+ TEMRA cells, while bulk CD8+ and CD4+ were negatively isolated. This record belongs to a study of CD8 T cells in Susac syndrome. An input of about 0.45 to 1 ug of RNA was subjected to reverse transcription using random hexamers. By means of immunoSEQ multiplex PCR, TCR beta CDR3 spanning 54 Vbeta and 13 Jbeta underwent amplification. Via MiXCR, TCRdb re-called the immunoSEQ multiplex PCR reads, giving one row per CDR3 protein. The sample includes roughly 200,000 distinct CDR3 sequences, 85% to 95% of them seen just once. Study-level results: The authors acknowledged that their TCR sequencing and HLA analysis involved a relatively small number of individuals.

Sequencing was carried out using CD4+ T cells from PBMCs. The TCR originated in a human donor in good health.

CDR3 sequence reads: CASSPRGIANEQFF. The DNA of the CDR3 is TGTGCCAGCTCACCTCGGGGGATTGCCAATGAGCAGTTCTTC. This chain connects TRBV18 to TRBJ2-1; D possibly corresponds to TRBD2 (6 bases). V was pared by 3 bases and J by 6 bases, with 12 bases between. Germline CDR1 reads KGHSH; CDR2 reads LQKENI. The CDR3 has 14 amino acids. Based on the CDR3 plus reference TRBV18 and TRBJ2-1, the full variable domain is NAGVMQNPRHLVRRRGQEARLRCSPMKGHSHVYWYRQLPEEGLKFMVYLQKENIIDESGMPKERFSAEFPKEGPSILRIQQVVRGDSAAYFCASSPRGIANEQFFGPGTRLTVL.